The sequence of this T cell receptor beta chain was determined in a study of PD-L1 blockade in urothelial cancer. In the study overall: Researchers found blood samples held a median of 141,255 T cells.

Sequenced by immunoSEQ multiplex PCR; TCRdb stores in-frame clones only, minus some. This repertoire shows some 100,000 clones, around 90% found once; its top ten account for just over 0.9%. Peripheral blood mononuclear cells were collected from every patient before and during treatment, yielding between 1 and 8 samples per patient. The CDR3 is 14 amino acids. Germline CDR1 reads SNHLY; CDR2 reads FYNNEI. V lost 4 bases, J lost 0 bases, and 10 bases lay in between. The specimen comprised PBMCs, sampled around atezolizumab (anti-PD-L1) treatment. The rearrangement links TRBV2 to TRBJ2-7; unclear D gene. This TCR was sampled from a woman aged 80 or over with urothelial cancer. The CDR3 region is CASSVGGFSYEQYF. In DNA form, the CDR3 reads TGTGCCAGCAGTGTCGGCGGCTTCTCCTACGAGCAGTACTTC.